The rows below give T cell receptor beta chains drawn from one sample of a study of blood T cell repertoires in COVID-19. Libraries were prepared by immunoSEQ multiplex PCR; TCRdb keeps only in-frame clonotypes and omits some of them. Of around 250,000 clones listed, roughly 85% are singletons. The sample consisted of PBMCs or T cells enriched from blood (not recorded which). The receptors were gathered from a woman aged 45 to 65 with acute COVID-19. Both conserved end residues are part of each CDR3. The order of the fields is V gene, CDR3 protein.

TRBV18 CASSLQGQHTEAFF
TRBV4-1 CASSQDVAGVGTDTQYF
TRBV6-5 CASSLQGVGNTEAFF
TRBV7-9 CASSLTGSTDTQYF
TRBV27 CASGSAGGGPEKEKLFF
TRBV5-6 CASSLTLTGANTIYF
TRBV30 CAWTGGINEKLFF
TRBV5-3 CARSLGWAGMETQYF
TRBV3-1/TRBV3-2 CASSQDFDTRHQPQHF
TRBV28 CASSWTGSSYNSPLHF
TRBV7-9 CASSPGQGAETEAFF
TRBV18 CASSPLKGNQPQHF
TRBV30 CAWSVRGGGSGNTIYF
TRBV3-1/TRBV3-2 CASSQEGGGGNQPQHF
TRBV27 CASSPGGGEQFF
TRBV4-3 CASSQGLGGVQNTEAFF
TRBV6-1 CASSEGVGNSQHF
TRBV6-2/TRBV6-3 CASSYVGTSGGPLFEQYF
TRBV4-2 CASSPKGQGGSYNSPLHF
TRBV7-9 CASSVFYTGELFF
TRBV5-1 CASSSNVGQGYEQYF
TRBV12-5 CASGLPLSGKGETQYF